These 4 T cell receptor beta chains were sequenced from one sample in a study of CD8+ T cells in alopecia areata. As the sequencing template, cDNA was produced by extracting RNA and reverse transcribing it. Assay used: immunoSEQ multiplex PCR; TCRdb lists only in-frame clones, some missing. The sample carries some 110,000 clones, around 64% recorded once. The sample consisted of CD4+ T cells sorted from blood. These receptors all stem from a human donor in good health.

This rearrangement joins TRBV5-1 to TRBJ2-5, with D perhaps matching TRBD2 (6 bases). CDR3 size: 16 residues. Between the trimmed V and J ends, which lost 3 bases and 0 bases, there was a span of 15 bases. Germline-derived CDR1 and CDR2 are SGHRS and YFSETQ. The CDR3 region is CASSSPPGLNQETQYF. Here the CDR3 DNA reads TGCGCCAGCAGCTCACCACCGGGACTGAACCAAGAGACCCAGTACTTC.

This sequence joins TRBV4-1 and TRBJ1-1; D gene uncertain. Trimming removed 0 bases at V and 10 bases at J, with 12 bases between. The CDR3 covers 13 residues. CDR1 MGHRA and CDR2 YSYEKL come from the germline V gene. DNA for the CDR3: TGCGCCAGCAGCCAAGAAGTAACCACACGAGCTTTCTTT. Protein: CASSQEVTTRAFF.

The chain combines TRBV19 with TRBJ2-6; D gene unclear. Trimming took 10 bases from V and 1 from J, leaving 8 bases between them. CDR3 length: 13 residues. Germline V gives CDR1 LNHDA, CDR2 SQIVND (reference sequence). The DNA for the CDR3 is TGTGCCACCTCCCCTTCTGGGGCCAACGTCCTGACTTTC. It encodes CATSPSGANVLTF.

The CDR3 DNA is TGCAGCGTAGTTGAAGGTCAAGCTGAAGCTTTCTTT. It codes for CSVVEGQAEAFF. The chain employs TRBV29-1 and TRBJ1-1; D is unclear. The CDR3 is 12 residues long. Trimming cost V 6 bases and J 6 bases, with 14 bases left between them. Germline values: CDR1 SQVTM, CDR2 ANQGSEA.